The sequence of this T cell receptor (beta chain) was determined in a study of T cells expressing NK-cell markers. On the study more broadly: Seven of the eight sequenced donors were classified as HCMV-seropositive, and one was classified as seronegative. Study observations and caveats: HCMV specificity of expanded NKG2C+ T cell clones remained unclear. Researchers report these clonotypes also headed the CD3+CD56-NKG2C+ fraction in four donors.

5'RACE template switching with UMIs produced the TCR beta cDNA. TCRdb reanalyzed the 5' RACE reads and collapses them to one entry per CDR3 protein, without DNA. The sample table includes 150,000 to 160,000 distinct CDR3 sequences. Remarks on this clonotype: What it recognizes is unknown.

Germline lookup yields CDR1 MGHRA and CDR2 YSYEKL. The CDR3 contains 15 residues. Input material: blood T cells: a sorted CD56 or NKG2C T cell subset, CD4+ or CD8+ T cells, or bulk PBMC T cells (not recorded which). The chain joins TRBV4-1 to TRBJ2-1; TCRdb calls TRBD2, which cannot be checked without DNA. This clonotype was sampled from a woman between 50 and 59 years old in good health. The CDR3 here is CASSQAGLVTDEQFF.